Listed below are T cell receptor beta chains from one sample, sequenced in a study of beta chain features in type 1 diabetes. Sequencing used immunoSEQ multiplex PCR; TCRdb keeps in-frame clones, though not all of them. The sample carries 640,000 or so clones, about an eighth recorded once. Material for sequencing was naive CD4+ T cells from blood. The receptors were sampled from a man younger than 35 with type 1 diabetes. The CDR3 runs from the conserved cysteine through the conserved F or W. D genes are given only for firm matches. The size entry is marked missing in some rows and otherwise reads once, few, many or a size class.

V gene: TRBV7-6; D gene: -; J gene: TRBJ2-1; clone size: few; CDR3 protein: CASSLPAGPYNEQFF; CDR3 DNA: TGTGCCAGCAGCTTACCGGCGGGACCCTACAATGAGCAGTTCTTC
V gene: TRBV27; D gene: TRBD1; J gene: TRBJ2-7; clone size: -; CDR3 protein: CASSLGTGRNEQYF; CDR3 DNA: TGTGCCAGCAGTTTAGGGACAGGGAGGAACGAGCAGTACTTC
V gene: TRBV6-5; D gene: TRBD2; J gene: TRBJ2-1; clone size: few; CDR3 protein: CASSYSSGRAEQFF; CDR3 DNA: TGTGCCAGCAGTTACTCATCCGGGAGGGCCGAACAGTTCTTC
V gene: TRBV11-3; D gene: -; J gene: TRBJ2-7; clone size: -; CDR3 protein: CASSPGDGYGYEQYF; CDR3 DNA: TGTGCCAGCAGCCCGGGGGACGGTTATGGTTACGAGCAGTACTTC
V gene: TRBV27; D gene: -; J gene: TRBJ1-1; clone size: few; CDR3 protein: CASSQGFSTEAFF; CDR3 DNA: TGTGCCAGCTCCCAGGGTTTCTCGACTGAAGCTTTCTTT
V gene: TRBV25-1; D gene: -; J gene: TRBJ1-1; clone size: -; CDR3 protein: CASSGTLNTEAFF; CDR3 DNA: TGTGCCAGCAGTGGCACCTTGAACACTGAAGCTTTCTTT
V gene: TRBV18; D gene: TRBD2; J gene: TRBJ2-3; clone size: few; CDR3 protein: CASSPTSGGTDTQYF; CDR3 DNA: TGTGCCAGCTCACCGACTAGCGGGGGCACAGATACGCAGTATTTT
V gene: TRBV25-1; D gene: -; J gene: TRBJ2-1; clone size: -; CDR3 protein: CASRGTNEQFF; CDR3 DNA: TGTGCCAGTCGTGGGACCAATGAGCAGTTCTTC
V gene: TRBV30; D gene: -; J gene: TRBJ1-1; clone size: few; CDR3 protein: CAWSLYTEAFF; CDR3 DNA: TGTGCCTGGAGTCTCTACACTGAAGCTTTCTTT
V gene: TRBV6-5; D gene: -; J gene: TRBJ2-1; clone size: -; CDR3 protein: CASSELNVYEQFF; CDR3 DNA: TGTGCCAGCAGTGAATTGAATGTCTATGAGCAGTTCTTC
V gene: TRBV5-1; D gene: -; J gene: TRBJ1-2; clone size: -; CDR3 protein: CASSSDSYYGYTF; CDR3 DNA: TGCGCCAGCAGCTCCGACAGCTACTATGGCTACACCTTC
V gene: TRBV6-1; D gene: TRBD1; J gene: TRBJ2-1; clone size: few; CDR3 protein: CASSPWDRESNEQFF; CDR3 DNA: TGTGCCAGCAGTCCTTGGGACAGGGAAAGCAATGAGCAGTTCTTC
V gene: TRBV30; D gene: TRBD2; J gene: TRBJ2-1; clone size: few; CDR3 protein: CAWSGLAARFYNEQFF; CDR3 DNA: TGTGCCTGGAGTGGACTAGCGGCCCGTTTCTACAATGAGCAGTTCTTC
V gene: TRBV27; D gene: -; J gene: TRBJ1-1; clone size: -; CDR3 protein: CASSIRLNTEAFF; CDR3 DNA: TGTGCCAGCAGTATACGATTAAACACTGAAGCTTTCTTT
V gene: TRBV15; D gene: -; J gene: TRBJ2-1; clone size: many; CDR3 protein: CATSRDGPQFF; CDR3 DNA: TGTGCCACCAGCAGGGACGGGCCTCAGTTCTTC
V gene: TRBV10-3; D gene: -; J gene: TRBJ1-2; clone size: -; CDR3 protein: CAIREQGNYGYTF; CDR3 DNA: TGTGCCATCAGGGAACAGGGAAACTATGGCTACACCTTC
V gene: TRBV4-2; D gene: -; J gene: TRBJ2-1; clone size: -; CDR3 protein: CASSQDPRADNEQFF; CDR3 DNA: TGTGCCAGCAGCCAAGATCCGCGAGCGGACAATGAGCAGTTCTTC
V gene: TRBV27; D gene: -; J gene: TRBJ2-3; clone size: few; CDR3 protein: CASSSPGLSSTDTQYF; CDR3 DNA: TGTGCCAGCAGTTCTCCGGGACTTTCGAGCACAGATACGCAGTATTTT
V gene: TRBV6-5; D gene: TRBD1; J gene: TRBJ2-7; clone size: few; CDR3 protein: CASSRTGFKEQYF; CDR3 DNA: TGTGCCAGCAGTCGGACAGGGTTTAAAGAGCAGTACTTC
V gene: TRBV15; D gene: -; J gene: TRBJ2-5; clone size: -; CDR3 protein: CATSRDEGSETQYF; CDR3 DNA: TGTGCCACCAGCAGAGACGAGGGCAGCGAGACCCAGTACTTC
V gene: TRBV11-2; D gene: -; J gene: TRBJ1-2; clone size: few; CDR3 protein: CASSPAANYGYTF; CDR3 DNA: TGTGCCAGCAGCCCGGCGGCTAACTATGGCTACACCTTC
V gene: TRBV9; D gene: -; J gene: TRBJ2-2; clone size: -; CDR3 protein: CASRALEPGELFF; CDR3 DNA: TGTGCCAGCAGGGCCCTGGAACCCGGGGAGCTGTTTTTT
V gene: TRBV27; D gene: -; J gene: TRBJ1-2; clone size: few; CDR3 protein: CASSSMTGNNYGYTF; CDR3 DNA: TGTGCCAGCAGTTCCATGACCGGGAATAACTATGGCTACACCTTC
V gene: TRBV7-2; D gene: TRBD2; J gene: TRBJ2-5; clone size: few; CDR3 protein: CASSTGLAGALETQYF; CDR3 DNA: TGTGCCAGCAGCACCGGACTAGCGGGAGCACTGGAGACCCAGTACTTC
V gene: TRBV6-5; D gene: -; J gene: TRBJ2-3; clone size: -; CDR3 protein: CASSVQFSIRETQYF; CDR3 DNA: TGTGCCAGCAGCGTACAGTTCAGTATTAGAGAGACGCAGTATTTT